Each of the 29 T cell receptor beta chains below was sequenced from the same sample in a study of graft-versus-host responses after intestinal transplantation. Assay: immunoSEQ multiplex PCR; the TCRdb copy retains only in-frame clones and omits some. The data contain around 110,000 clones, about nine tenths of them seen just once; the ten biggest clones take up roughly 0.2%. Their antigens are not known. The material sequenced was unstimulated CD4+ T cells sorted from spleen or lymph node cells, taken before intestinal transplant. These receptors all come from a human donor who received an intestinal transplant.

The chain employs TRBV11-2 and TRBJ1-2; 10 nucleotides align to TRBD1. Trimming took 5 bases from V and 7 from J; bases not matched to a gene: 7. CDR1 is SGHAT and CDR2 is FQNNGV in the germline V gene. The CDR3 runs to 14 residues. The DNA for the CDR3 is TGTGCCAGCAGCCCCCGGGACAGGGGAGGTGGCTACACCTTC. Protein: CASSPRDRGGGYTF.

The chain combines TRBV30 with TRBJ2-1; D is possibly TRBD2 (5 bases). In germline, CDR1 is GTSNPN, CDR2 SVGIG (reference sequence). This CDR3 has 14 residues. V was pared by 1 base and J by 4 bases, with 11 bases between. The CDR3 DNA is TGTGCCTGGAGTGGAGGGTTCGTTTACAATGAGCAGTTCTTC. Its protein is CAWSGGFVYNEQFF.

The chain employs TRBV27 and TRBJ2-1, with TRBD1 as a possible D gene (5 bases). Trimming left V 2 bases short and J 3 bases short, with 17 bases between. CDR1 is MNHEY and CDR2 is SMNVEV in the germline V gene (reference sequence). There are 17 residues in the CDR3. CDR3 nucleotide sequence: TGTGCCAGCAGTTTAGAACCAGGGTTAGGGTACTACAATGAGCAGTTCTTC. Its translation is CASSLEPGLGYYNEQFF.

The V gene is TRBV29-1, the J gene TRBJ1-1, with 7 nucleotides matching TRBD1. Trimming took 6 bases from V and 6 from J; bases not matched to a gene: 7. The germline V gene encodes CDR1 SQVTM and CDR2 ANQGSEA. The CDR3 length is 12 residues. As DNA, the CDR3 is TGCAGCGTGGGCAGGGGGACAGCTGAAGCTTTCTTT. Encoded protein: CSVGRGTAEAFF.

In DNA form, the CDR3 reads TGTGCCAGTAGTATGCCAGGGGTCCACGAGAGCTCCTACGAGCAGTACTTC. Translating gives CASSMPGVHESSYEQYF. The chain combines TRBV19 with TRBJ2-7, with TRBD1 as a possible D gene (6 bases). The CDR3 totals 17 residues. In germline, CDR1 is LNHDA, CDR2 SQIVND (reference sequence). With 3 bases removed from V and 0 bases from J, the gap between germline ends came to 18 bases.

The chain is built from TRBV5-1 and TRBJ2-1, with a tentative D call TRBD2 (5 bases). Trimming stripped 4 bases from V and 8 bases from J, with 13 bases between. In germline, CDR1 is SGHRS, CDR2 YFSETQ. This CDR3 comprises 13 residues. The CDR3: CASSTSPGDEQFF. The CDR3 DNA reads as TGCGCCAGCAGCACCTCCCCCGGGGATGAGCAGTTCTTC. Full variable domain (outside the CDR3, taken from reference TRBV5-1 and TRBJ2-1): KAGVTQTPRYLIKTRGQQVTLSCSPISGHRSVSWYQQTPGQGLQFLFEYFSETQRNKGNFPGRFSGRQFSNSRSEMNVSTLELGDSALYLCASSTSPGDEQFFGPGTRLTVL.

This clone was seen just once. The CDR3 here is CASGEGRYTEAFF. The CDR3 DNA follows: TGCGCCAGTGGGGAGGGTCGGTACACTGAAGCTTTCTTT. The chain employs TRBV5-1 and TRBJ1-1, with unresolved D. The germline V and J ends were trimmed by 8 bases and 3 bases, with 14 bases remaining between them. Per the germline V gene, CDR1 is SGHRS and CDR2 is YFSETQ. The CDR3 is 13 amino acids.

The CDR3 here is CAWSSIAGTGLRAFF. CDR3 in DNA: TGTGCCTGGAGTTCTATAGCGGGGACAGGGTTACGAGCTTTCTTT. This chain links TRBV30 with TRBJ1-1, with 9 bases matching TRBD1. V lost 2 bases, J lost 10 bases, and 14 bases stayed unmatched. CDR1 and CDR2 from the germline V gene are GTSNPN and SVGIG (reference sequence). CDR3 length: 15 residues.

V is TRBV9 and J is TRBJ2-3; 7 nucleotides line up with TRBD2. The CDR3 runs 19 residues. Germline V gene sequence: CDR1 SGDLS, CDR2 YYNGEE. Trimming removed 3 bases from V and 1 base from J; junction bases left unmatched: 17. The CDR3 sequence: CASSGGVAGVTFRTDTQYF. CDR3 DNA: TGTGCCAGCAGCGGGGGAGTGGCGGGGGTGACCTTTCGCACAGATACGCAGTATTTT.

This sequence joins TRBV7-2 and TRBJ2-7; weak D call: TRBD1 (7 bases). Germline V gene sequence: CDR1 SGHTA, CDR2 FQGNSA. V dropped 5 bases and J dropped 3 bases, with 17 bases sitting between them. There are 15 residues in the CDR3. The CDR3 loop is CASSPRGGGHYEQYF. DNA for the CDR3: TGTGCCAGCAGCCCCCGTGGAGGGGGCCACTACGAGCAGTACTTC.

This chain connects TRBV27 to TRBJ2-5; TRBD1 agrees at 7 bases. Germline V gene data show CDR1 as MNHEY and CDR2 as SMNVEV (reference sequence). The CDR3 length is 13 residues. Unmatched junction bases numbered 5, after V lost 5 bases and J lost 5 bases. The CDR3 is CASSRQGWETQYF. CDR3 DNA sequence: TGTGCCAGCAGTCGACAGGGATGGGAGACCCAGTACTTC.

The chain recombines TRBV29-1 with TRBJ2-7; TRBD2 matches at 12 bases. The V and J ends lost 6 bases and 7 bases, in that order; junction bases with no gene match: 7. CDR1 SQVTM and CDR2 ANQGSEA come from the germline V gene. The CDR3 totals 13 residues. The CDR3 DNA reads TGCAGCGTGGCCGGACTAGCGGGGAGTGAGCAGTACTTC. Its translation is CSVAGLAGSEQYF.

The CDR3 reads CASTRTIDTQYF. CDR3 nucleotide sequence: TGTGCCAGCACCCGGACTATTGATACGCAGTATTTT. The chain carries TRBV28 and TRBJ2-3, with a possible D match to TRBD2 (6 bases). Trimming took 7 bases from V and 6 from J, leaving 11 bases between them. The CDR3 has 12 residues. Germline values: CDR1 MDHEN, CDR2 SYDVKM.

The chain recombines TRBV30 with TRBJ2-5; the D is unclear. CDR1 is GTSNPN and CDR2 is SVGIG in the germline V gene (reference sequence). The CDR3 contains 13 residues. The V gene lost 2 bases and the J gene lost 4 bases, with 11 bases spanning the gap. The CDR3 protein is CAWSLKAGETQYF. CDR3 DNA: TGTGCCTGGAGTTTAAAGGCAGGAGAGACCCAGTACTTC.

The chain couples TRBV10-2 to TRBJ2-1; 9 bases are a match to TRBD1. Unmatched junction bases numbered 16, after V lost 6 bases and J lost 7 bases. Per the germline V gene, CDR1 is WSHSY and CDR2 is SAAADI. The CDR3 runs 17 residues. The CDR3 DNA reads as TGCGCCAGCAGCGAGATTGGAAGAGGGACAGGGCGGAATGAGCAGTTCTTC. Its protein product is CASSEIGRGTGRNEQFF.

The J gene is TRBJ2-3, the V gene TRBV6-1; 7 nucleotides align to TRBD1. J lost 0 bases, V lost 4 bases, and 7 bases had no gene match. In germline, CDR1 is MNHNS, CDR2 SASEGT. This CDR3 is 16 amino acids long. As DNA, the CDR3 is TGTGCCAGCAGTGTCCGGACAGGTGCTAGCACAGATACGCAGTATTTT. Translation: CASSVRTGASTDTQYF.

The genes are TRBV2 and TRBJ2-1, with 8 bases that match TRBD2. V was clipped by 4 bases and J by 4 bases; unmatched bases: 6. The germline CDR1 and CDR2 sequences are SNHLY and FYNNEI. The CDR3 has 15 residues. CDR3 amino acids: CASSAPGLVYNEQFF. CDR3 in DNA: TGTGCCAGCAGTGCCCCGGGACTAGTTTACAATGAGCAGTTCTTC.

V usage is TRBV11-2 and J usage is TRBJ2-7, with 10 bases that match TRBD1. Trimming removed 3 bases from V and 2 bases from J; junction bases left unmatched: 1. The CDR3 is 14 residues long. Germline-derived CDR1 and CDR2 are SGHAT and FQNNGV. The CDR3 loop is CASSLTGGAYEQYF. The CDR3 coding sequence is TGTGCCAGCAGCTTGACAGGGGGCGCCTACGAGCAGTACTTC.

The V and J genes are TRBV5-1 and TRBJ2-7; 7 positions agree with TRBD2. The CDR3 is 14 residues long. Germline V lookup: CDR1 SGHRS, CDR2 YFSETQ. Germline trimming cut 4 bases from V and 1 base from J; bases unmatched to any gene: 5. The CDR3 reads CASSAGLTSYEQYF. CDR3 coding DNA: TGCGCCAGCAGCGCGGGACTAACGTCCTACGAGCAGTACTTC.

V usage is TRBV7-9 and J usage is TRBJ1-1; TRBD1 might be the D (6 bases). CDR1 and CDR2 from the germline V gene are SEHNR and FQNEAQ (reference sequence). This CDR3 spans 14 amino acids. V lost 3 bases and J 7 bases, leaving 15 bases between the germline ends. This CDR3 is CASSLGWGGGEAFF. The CDR3 region has the DNA TGTGCCAGCAGCTTGGGTTGGGGGGGCGGTGAAGCTTTCTTT.

CDR3 in DNA: TGTGCCTGGAGTGTACGCGGGGGAACAGATACGCAGTATTTT. This translates into CAWSVRGGTDTQYF. This chain joins TRBV30 and TRBJ2-3; 7 bases agree with TRBD2. This CDR3 is built from 14 residues. V shed 0 bases, J shed 3 bases, and the junction held 3 bases outside the gene matches. The germline CDR1 and CDR2 sequences are GTSNPN and SVGIG (reference sequence).

This chain connects TRBV4-1 to TRBJ2-5, with 9 bases aligning to TRBD1. The J call may be faulty, since TRBJ2-7 better matches the DNA end. The length of the CDR3 is 15 residues. Germline values: CDR1 MGHRA, CDR2 YSYEKL. The DNA for the CDR3 is TGCGCCAGCAGCCACTTACAGGGGGCGTCCTACGAGCAGTACTTC. As protein: CASSHLQGASYEQYF.

J is TRBJ2-5 and V is TRBV6-6, with D possibly matching TRBD2 (6 bases). Trimming removed 7 bases at V and 3 bases at J, with 12 bases between. CDR3 size: 13 residues. Germline V gives CDR1 MNHNY, CDR2 SVGAGI (reference sequence). The CDR3 loop is CASTLREKETQYF. CDR3 bases: TGTGCCAGCACCCTCCGGGAGAAAGAGACCCAGTACTTC.

This clone was seen more than once but under ten times. V usage is TRBV9 and J usage is TRBJ2-2; 11 bases map to TRBD1. CDR3 size: 16 residues. Germline CDR1 SGDLS, CDR2 YYNGEE. The V gene end was trimmed by 4 bases and the J gene end by 6 bases; junction bases not matched to a gene: 8. This chain's CDR3 is CASSPHRDRGAGELFF. The CDR3 coding sequence is TGTGCCAGCAGCCCCCACCGGGACAGGGGGGCCGGGGAGCTGTTTTTT.

The rearrangement links TRBV28 to TRBJ1-4; D not certain. V lost 3 bases to trimming and J lost 0 bases, with 8 bases between them. The CDR3 is 15 residues long. CDR1 and CDR2 from the germline V gene are MDHEN and SYDVKM. CDR3 bases: TGTGCCAGCAGTTTCCGGGTTGCAACTAATGAAAAACTGTTTTTT. Translating it yields CASSFRVATNEKLFF.

The rearrangement uses TRBV10-3 and TRBJ1-3; D is possibly TRBD1 (5 bases). Trimming removed 3 bases from V and 0 bases from J, with 12 bases in between. This CDR3 has 16 amino acids. Germline V CDR1 and CDR2: ENHRY, SYGVKD. The DNA of the CDR3 is TGTGCCATCAGTGAATTAGACAGAAGCTCTGGAAACACCATATATTTT. Protein product: CAISELDRSSGNTIYF.

The J gene is TRBJ1-4, the V gene TRBV28; tentative D call: TRBD1 (5 bases). Germline V gene lookup returns CDR1 MDHEN and CDR2 SYDVKM. Deletions cut 4 bases from V and 8 bases from J, with 14 bases between. The CDR3 is 14 residues long. As DNA, the CDR3 is TGTGCCAGCAGTTCACAGGCGGCGGGGGAAAAACTGTTTTTT. Residues: CASSSQAAGEKLFF.

This chain joins TRBV27 and TRBJ1-5; the D is unclear. Germline CDR1 is MNHEY and CDR2 is SMNVEV (reference sequence). V lost 8 bases, J lost 0 bases, and 14 bases lay in between. The CDR3 is 15 amino acids. The CDR3 spells CASSEAPYSNQPQHF. The CDR3 bases are TGTGCCAGCTCGGAGGCCCCCTATAGCAATCAGCCCCAGCATTTT.

The V gene is TRBV6-6, the J gene TRBJ2-1; 10 bases are shared with TRBD1. This CDR3 is built from 15 residues. The germline gives CDR1 MNHNY, CDR2 SVGAGI (reference sequence). Losses at the gene ends were 4 bases for V and 9 bases for J; bases not matched to a gene: 9. The CDR3 nucleotides are TGTGCCAGCAGTTCCCCCGGGACAGGGGATGGTGAGCAGTTCTTC. As protein: CASSSPGTGDGEQFF.